A selection of T cell receptor beta chains follows, all from one sample in a study of Ad26.COV2.S vaccination and SARS-CoV-2 variants. Here immunoSEQ multiplex PCR was the method, and the copy in TCRdb shows in-frame clones only, minus some. The table has around 300,000 clones, roughly 90% seen once; the top ten hold over 5%. This sample comprised peripheral blood, obtained in a trial of Ad26.COV2.S vaccine versus placebo. The receptors stem from a person aged 18-65 years who received the Ad26.COV2.S COVID-19 vaccine or a placebo. Both conserved end residues are part of each CDR3. Fields, in order: CDR3 length, V gene, J gene, CDR3 protein.

15,TRBV11-2,TRBJ1-2,CASSLDREAGGGYTF
14,TRBV11-3,TRBJ1-6,CASSLEGANSPLHF
13,TRBV5-4,TRBJ2-1,CASSPLAGGRQFF
18,TRBV7-6,TRBJ2-3,CASSPIFGLAGSGDTQYF
13,TRBV6-5,TRBJ1-3,CASSPVAGNTIYF
16,TRBV6-5,TRBJ1-1,CASSYSIDLRNTEAFF
13,TRBV29-1,TRBJ1-2,CSVIREGSYGYTF
15,TRBV5-4,TRBJ2-7,CASSRTGKDLYEQYF
16,TRBV5-4,TRBJ2-3,CASSLWTFTPPDTQYF
17,TRBV6-2/TRBV6-3,TRBJ2-3,CASSYDYQGFRTDTQYF
14,TRBV27,TRBJ2-3,CASSSTSGGDTQYF
15,TRBV7-2,TRBJ2-3,CASSFGPLGTDTQYF
14,TRBV4-3,TRBJ1-1,CASREFVKNTEAFF
14,TRBV27,TRBJ2-2,CASSFLEFTGELFF
18,TRBV7-8,TRBJ1-2,CASSLVGQGTGGLYGYTF
14,TRBV25-1,TRBJ1-1,CASTPGRGVTEAFF
13,TRBV27,TRBJ1-1,CASSLGQNTEAFF
14,TRBV6-5,TRBJ1-1,CASTPSGAYTEAFF
14,TRBV4-1,TRBJ1-5,CASSQEYSPQPQHF
16,TRBV7-2,TRBJ1-5,CASSPRRGDSNQPQHF
14,TRBV28,TRBJ2-5,CASRYSGVQETQYF
15,TRBV6-5,TRBJ1-4,CASSSPYSGKEKLFF
16,TRBV14,TRBJ2-3,CASSPLAGGATDTQYF
14,TRBV5-8,TRBJ2-2,CASSFGDLTGELFF
15,TRBV7-6,TRBJ2-1,CASSLQPSSYNEQFF
15,TRBV6-7,TRBJ1-2,CASSTGTGANYGYTF
16,TRBV6-5,TRBJ1-6,CASSYGQGSYNSPLHF
15,TRBV7-2,TRBJ2-2,CASSLGAGQRGELFF
12,TRBV12-3/TRBV12-4,TRBJ1-1,CASSGASPEAFF
16,TRBV4-3,TRBJ1-2,CASSQDMVGQAAGYTF
14,TRBV27,TRBJ2-7,CASSFMGGRLEQYF
14,TRBV24-1,TRBJ2-2,CATSDFSGTGELFF
15,TRBV5-6,TRBJ1-5,CASSSVRDRDQPQHF
13,TRBV24-1,TRBJ1-2,CATSAGPNYGYTF
16,TRBV5-4,TRBJ2-7,CASSSGGPLVGYEQYF
15,TRBV4-2,TRBJ2-3,CASSQTTGGADTQYF
15,TRBV7-7,TRBJ2-1,CASSLSQGAYNEQFF
14,TRBV2,TRBJ1-3,CASSYRDGGNTIYF
15,TRBV2,TRBJ1-2,CASRLNAGPQYGYTF
15,TRBV27,TRBJ1-1,CASSPPDRVNTEAFF
13,TRBV29-1,TRBJ2-3,CSVGLAYTDTQYF
16,TRBV4-2,TRBJ2-2,CASSQEGGANTGELFF
11,TRBV20-1,TRBJ1-2,CSARDLRGNTF
14,TRBV5-6,TRBJ1-3,CEGRGPDSGNTIYF
15,TRBV25-1,TRBJ2-4,CASRPGTTAKNIQYF
18,TRBV6-1,TRBJ2-5,CASSDPSVWEEGVETQYF
15,TRBV5-1,TRBJ2-3,CASRLIAGVTDTQYF
13,TRBV6-5,TRBJ1-1,CASGDSGYTEAFF
13,TRBV11-1,TRBJ2-5,CASSRAPGETQYF
16,TRBV7-3,TRBJ2-1,CASSLRVAGGPREQFF
18,TRBV7-9,TRBJ2-1,CASSARTVASGEYNEQFF
16,TRBV19,TRBJ2-2,CASSISWRFFFGELFF
15,TRBV2,TRBJ1-3,CASSGKALPGNTIYF
15,TRBV9,TRBJ2-3,CASSVGGLGGDTQYF